The 25 T cell receptor beta chains presented below share a single source sample, sequenced in a study of cytomegalovirus exposure and HLA in healthy donors. Amplification used 60 Vbeta primers and 13 Jbeta primers. This table comes from immunoSEQ multiplex PCR, and its TCRdb copy is limited to in-frame clones, with some not included. The sample comprises fewer than 250,000 clones, around 79% of which are singletons, and 1.5% to 2% rests with the top ten. The source material was PBMCs. These receptors were obtained from a male donor in good health and CMV-seronegative.

The rearrangement joins TRBV9 to TRBJ2-1; 11 nucleotides line up with TRBD1. Per germline, CDR1 SGDLS and CDR2 YYNGEE. V lost 3 bases to trimming and J lost 3 bases; unmatched junction nucleotides: 5. The CDR3 is made up of 16 amino acids. CDR3 residues: CASSGGQGVDYNEQFF. In DNA form, the CDR3 reads TGTGCCAGCAGCGGGGGACAGGGGGTAGACTACAATGAGCAGTTCTTC.

The chain carries TRBV27 and TRBJ2-7; 7 nucleotides match TRBD1. V dropped 0 bases and J dropped 3; count of bases not matched to a gene: 2. This CDR3 comprises 14 residues. CDR1 is MNHEY, CDR2 SMNVEV, per germline (reference sequence). CDR3 region: CASSLSRDSYEQYF. The CDR3 DNA is TGTGCCAGCAGTTTATCCCGGGACAGCTACGAGCAGTACTTC.

The V gene is TRBV29-1, the J gene TRBJ2-3; TRBD2 might be the D (5 bases). The germline V gene encodes CDR1 SQVTM and CDR2 ANQGSEA. This CDR3 contains 14 residues. V was clipped by 3 bases and J by 4 bases, with 14 bases between them. This chain's CDR3 is CSVDSGIYPDTQYF. CDR3 nucleotides: TGCAGCGTTGATTCCGGGATTTATCCAGATACGCAGTATTTT.

The chain links TRBV5-1 to TRBJ2-3, with TRBD2 matching over 11 bases. Germline CDR1 and CDR2: SGHRS and YFSETQ. The CDR3 is 20 residues long. The V and J ends lost 2 bases and 4 bases, in that order; junction bases with no gene match: 18. The CDR3 bases are TGCGCCAGCAGCTTATCCGGGGGTAGCGGGGGGGCCGGGTTACCAGATACGCAGTATTTT. It is translated as CASSLSGGSGGAGLPDTQYF.

The chain combines TRBV30 with TRBJ2-4, with TRBD1 as a possible D gene (7 bases). Trimming removed 8 bases from V and 3 bases from J, with 17 bases in between. The CDR3 has 14 residues. The germline V gene has CDR1 GTSNPN and CDR2 SVGIG (reference sequence). The CDR3, as DNA: TGTGCCGCCGACAGGGCGCGGGGCAAAAACATTCAGTACTTC. It translates to CAADRARGKNIQYF.

The V and J genes are TRBV27 and TRBJ2-5; D uncertain. The assigned J gene may be wrong: the sequence end matches TRBJ2-7 better. This CDR3 has 13 amino acids. CDR1 and CDR2 from the germline V gene are MNHEY and SMNVEV (reference sequence). The CDR3 DNA is TGTGCCAGCAGTTTTGGAGTGTCCTACGAGCAGTACTTC. Its protein is CASSFGVSYEQYF.

This chain links TRBV6-1 with TRBJ1-3, with a tentative D call TRBD1 (6 bases). CDR3 length: 13 amino acids. V shed 7 bases and J shed 7 bases, with 14 bases lying between them. Germline loops: CDR1 MNHNS, CDR2 SASEGT. DNA of the CDR3: TGTGCCAGCATTGACAGGCTGTTTAACACCATATATTTT. This codes for CASIDRLFNTIYF.

The table lists this clone with many counts. For the CDR3, the DNA is TGTGCCAGCAGGGGGAGGCGTACCGGGGAGCTGTTTTTT. It codes for CASRGRRTGELFF. This chain uses TRBV5-6 with TRBJ2-2, with D possibly being TRBD2 (6 bases). Germline CDR1 SGHDT, CDR2 YYEEEE. The CDR3 runs 13 residues. Trimming stripped 5 bases from V and 5 bases from J, with 10 bases between.

The chain links TRBV4-3 to TRBJ2-7; TRBD1 might be the D (6 bases). The CDR3 runs 15 residues. Per the germline V gene, CDR1 is LGHNA and CDR2 is YSLEER. V shed 2 bases and J shed 0 bases, with 11 bases lying between them. CDR3 nucleotides: TGCGCCAGCAGCCAATACCGGGACATCTCCTACGAGCAGTACTTC. Its protein product is CASSQYRDISYEQYF.

J is TRBJ2-7 and V is TRBV19, with D possibly matching TRBD2 (6 bases). Trimming took off 5 bases at V and 1 base at J, with 15 bases between the two ends. Germline V gene lookup returns CDR1 LNHDA and CDR2 SQIVND (reference sequence). CDR3 length: 15 residues. The CDR3 loop is CASSLSSGSSYEQYF. The CDR3 DNA is TGTGCCAGTAGTTTGAGTAGCGGCAGTTCCTACGAGCAGTACTTC. Based on the CDR3 plus reference TRBV19 and TRBJ2-7, the full variable domain is DGGITQSPKYLFRKEGQNVTLSCEQNLNHDAMYWYRQDPGQGLRLIYYSQIVNDFQKGDIAEGYSVSREKKESFPLTVTSAQKNPTAFYLCASSLSSGSSYEQYFGPGTRLTVT.

This chain connects TRBV6-1 to TRBJ2-7, with D hard to call. The CDR3 length is 13 residues. In germline, CDR1 is MNHNS, CDR2 SASEGT. V lost 0 bases, J lost 2 bases, and 5 bases lay in between. The CDR3, as DNA: TGTGCCAGCAGTGAAGCGAAGCCCTACGAGCAGTACTTC. It is translated as CASSEAKPYEQYF.

This clone was counted between two and nine times. The V gene is TRBV6-5, the J gene TRBJ2-1, with 9 bases identical to TRBD2. The V and J ends lost 4 bases and 2 bases, in that order; junction bases with no gene match: 6. Germline-derived CDR1 and CDR2 are MNHEY and SVGAGI. The CDR3 has 16 residues. The CDR3 DNA sequence: TGTGCCAGCAGTTCGGGAGCGGGGGGACCCTACAATGAGCAGTTCTTC. Translating it yields CASSSGAGGPYNEQFF.

The chain couples TRBV5-4 to TRBJ2-5; 7 nucleotides agree with TRBD2. This CDR3 contains 15 residues. Trimming took 0 bases from V and 2 from J; bases not matched to a gene: 4. Germline CDR1 reads SGHNT; CDR2 reads YYREEE (reference sequence). Here the CDR3 DNA reads TGTGCCAGCAGCTTGGGGAGCGGGGCTCAAGAGACCCAGTACTTC. This gives the protein CASSLGSGAQETQYF.

V gene TRBV7-9 combines with J gene TRBJ2-7; 11 nucleotides match TRBD2. Per the germline V gene, CDR1 is SEHNR and CDR2 is FQNEAQ (reference sequence). The CDR3 sequence is 14 residues long. The V segment lost 5 bases and the J segment 2 bases; nucleotides outside the gene matches: 2. CDR3 sequence reads: CASSPTSGTYEQYF. The CDR3 DNA sequence: TGTGCCAGCAGCCCGACTAGCGGGACCTACGAGCAGTACTTC.

The CDR3 DNA sequence: TGTGCCAGCATGGGGGACAGTTTTAATGAGCAGTTCTTC. Its translation: CASMGDSFNEQFF. The chain recombines TRBV2 with TRBJ2-1; 7 positions match TRBD1. This CDR3 has 13 amino acids. The V and J ends lost 7 bases and 7 bases, in that order; junction bases with no gene match: 7. Germline lookup yields CDR1 SNHLY and CDR2 FYNNEI.

This chain joins TRBV4-2 and TRBJ1-2; 9 bases align to TRBD1. The CDR3 is 14 residues long. Germline loops: CDR1 LGHNA, CDR2 YNFKEQ. With V trimmed by 2 bases and J by 6 bases, 4 bases remained unmatched. The CDR3 loop reads CASSQIGTGNGYTF. CDR3 in DNA: TGTGCCAGCAGCCAAATCGGGACAGGGAATGGCTACACCTTC.

The rearrangement links TRBV5-1 to TRBJ2-7, with D possibly matching TRBD1 (7 bases). The V end lost 0 bases, the J end lost 0 bases, and 13 bases lay between the germline ends. CDR1 is SGHRS and CDR2 is YFSETQ in the germline V gene. The CDR3 loop spans 16 amino acids. DNA for the CDR3: TGCGCCAGCAGCTTGGCCGGGGGACAGACCTCCTACGAGCAGTACTTC. Its protein is CASSLAGGQTSYEQYF.

The chain links TRBV11-1 to TRBJ1-2, with D maybe TRBD1 (5 bases). The CDR3 is 12 residues long. Germline values: CDR1 SGHAT, CDR2 FQDESV (reference sequence). V was clipped by 8 bases and J by 4 bases, with 11 bases between them. In DNA, the CDR3 is TGTGCCAGCGAGGAGACAGCCTATGGCTACACCTTC. This gives the protein CASEETAYGYTF.

V usage is TRBV19 and J usage is TRBJ1-5; no definite D call. The CDR3 runs to 10 residues. Germline CDR1 LNHDA, CDR2 SQIVND (reference sequence). V lost 6 bases and J lost 11, with 8 bases in between. The CDR3 is CASSGLTQHF. CDR3 DNA: TGTGCCAGTAGCGGACTGACCCAGCATTTT. Filled out from reference TRBV19 and TRBJ1-5, the complete variable domain reads DGGITQSPKYLFRKEGQNVTLSCEQNLNHDAMYWYRQDPGQGLRLIYYSQIVNDFQKGDIAEGYSVSREKKESFPLTVTSAQKNPTAFYLCASSGLTQHFGDGTRLSIL.

The rearrangement links TRBV4-2 to TRBJ2-1; TRBD2 aligns across 8 bases. Germline trimming cut 3 bases from V and 7 bases from J; bases unmatched to any gene: 14. The CDR3 sequence is 17 residues long. CDR1 is LGHNA, CDR2 YNFKEQ, per germline. CDR3 bases: TGTGCCAGCAGCCATGCTCTGTCCGGGACTAGGTTAAATGAGCAGTTCTTC. It specifies CASSHALSGTRLNEQFF.

This chain joins TRBV5-4 and TRBJ2-7; tentatively, D is TRBD1 (5 bases). The ends were cut back, 3 bases at V and 5 bases at J, with 21 bases in the middle. The germline CDR1 and CDR2 sequences are SGHNT and YYREEE (reference sequence). This CDR3 has 16 residues. CDR3 protein: CASSSEWAGSWNEQYF. DNA of the CDR3: TGTGCCAGCAGCTCCGAGTGGGCAGGGTCTTGGAACGAGCAGTACTTC.

The V call is TRBV30, the J call TRBJ1-5; no clear D gene. The CDR3 runs to 12 residues. The germline V and J ends were trimmed by 5 bases and 0 bases, with 5 bases remaining between them. Germline V gene sequence: CDR1 GTSNPN, CDR2 SVGIG (reference sequence). The CDR3 nucleotides are TGTGCCTGGCAGAATAGCAATCAGCCCCAGCATTTT. Protein: CAWQNSNQPQHF. Full variable domain (rest looked up from reference TRBV30 and TRBJ1-5): SQTIHQWPATLVQPVGSPLSLECTVEGTSNPNLYWYRQAAGRGLQLLFYSVGIGQISSEVPQNLSASRPQDRQFILSSKKLLLSDSGFYLCAWQNSNQPQHFGDGTRLSIL.

This sequence joins TRBV28 and TRBJ1-5; the match to TRBD1 covers 8 bases. The CDR3 covers 13 residues. Germline CDR1 and CDR2: MDHEN and SYDVKM. The J segment lost 5 bases and the V segment lost 5 bases, leaving 2 bases of the junction unmatched. For the CDR3, the DNA is TGTGCCAGCAGTGACAGGGGCTATCAGCCCCAGCATTTT. Residues: CASSDRGYQPQHF.

This clone was observed once. The rearrangement uses TRBV27 and TRBJ2-1, with TRBD2 matching 9 bases. The junction had 3 bases not matched to a gene; V was cut back by 7 bases and J by 5 bases. The CDR3 contains 13 residues. Per germline, CDR1 MNHEY and CDR2 SMNVEV (reference sequence). The CDR3 loop is CASNSGRHNEQFF. The CDR3 coding sequence is TGTGCCAGCAACAGCGGGAGGCACAATGAGCAGTTCTTC.

The chain recombines TRBV7-2 with TRBJ2-3, with D possibly TRBD1 on 6 matching bases. CDR3 length equals 17 residues. The V gene's germline CDR1 is SGHTA and CDR2 FQGNSA. Trimming shortened V by 5 bases and J by 6 bases, and 24 bases separated the two germline ends. This CDR3 reads CASSTSRQAVLGDTQYF. CDR3 coding DNA: TGTGCCAGCAGCACCTCCCGACAGGCGGTTCTCGGGGATACGCAGTATTTT.